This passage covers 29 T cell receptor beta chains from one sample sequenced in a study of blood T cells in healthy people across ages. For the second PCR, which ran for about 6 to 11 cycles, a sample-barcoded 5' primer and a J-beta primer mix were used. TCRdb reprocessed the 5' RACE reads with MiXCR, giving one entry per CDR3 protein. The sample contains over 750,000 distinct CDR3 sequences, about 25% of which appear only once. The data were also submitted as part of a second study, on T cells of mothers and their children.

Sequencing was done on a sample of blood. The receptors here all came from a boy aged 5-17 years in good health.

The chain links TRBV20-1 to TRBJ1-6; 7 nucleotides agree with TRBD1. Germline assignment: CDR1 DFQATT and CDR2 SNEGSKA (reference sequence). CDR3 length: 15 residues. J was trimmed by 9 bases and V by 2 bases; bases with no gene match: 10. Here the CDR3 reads CSARPTGERTSPLHF. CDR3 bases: TGCAGTGCTAGACCAACAGGGGAGCGGACTTCACCCCTCCACTTT.

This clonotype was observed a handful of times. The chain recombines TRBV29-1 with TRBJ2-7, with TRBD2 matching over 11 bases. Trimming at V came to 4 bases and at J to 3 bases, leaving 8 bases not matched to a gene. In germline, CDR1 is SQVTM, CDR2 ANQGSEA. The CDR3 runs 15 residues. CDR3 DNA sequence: TGCAGCGTTGTCCTATTTCTAGCGGGAGGCTACGAGCAGTACTTC. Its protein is CSVVLFLAGGYEQYF.

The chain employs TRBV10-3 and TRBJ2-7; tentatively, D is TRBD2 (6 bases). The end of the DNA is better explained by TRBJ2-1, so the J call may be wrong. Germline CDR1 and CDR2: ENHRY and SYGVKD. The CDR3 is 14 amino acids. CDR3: CAIRPGLGGNEQFF. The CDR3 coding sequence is TGTGCCATCAGGCCGGGTCTCGGGGGCAATGAGCAGTTCTTC.

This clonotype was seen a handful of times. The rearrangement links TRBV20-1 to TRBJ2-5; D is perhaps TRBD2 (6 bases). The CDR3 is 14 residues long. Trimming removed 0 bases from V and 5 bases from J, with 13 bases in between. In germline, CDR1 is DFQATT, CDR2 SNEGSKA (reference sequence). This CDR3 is CSARDPAGSETQYF. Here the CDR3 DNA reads TGCAGTGCTAGAGATCCCGCGGGGTCGGAGACCCAGTACTTC.

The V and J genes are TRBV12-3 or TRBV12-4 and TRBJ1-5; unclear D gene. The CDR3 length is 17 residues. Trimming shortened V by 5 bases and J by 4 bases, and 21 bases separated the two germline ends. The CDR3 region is CASSPSPGRYSNQPQHF. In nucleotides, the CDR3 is TGTGCCAGCAGTCCGAGCCCAGGAAGGTACAGTAATCAGCCCCAGCATTTT.

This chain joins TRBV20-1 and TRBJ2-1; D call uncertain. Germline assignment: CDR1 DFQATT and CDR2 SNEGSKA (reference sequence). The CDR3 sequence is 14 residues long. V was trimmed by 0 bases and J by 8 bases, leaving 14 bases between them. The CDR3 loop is CSARDGAASDEQFF. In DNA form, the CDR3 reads TGCAGTGCTAGAGATGGTGCAGCCTCCGATGAGCAGTTCTTC.

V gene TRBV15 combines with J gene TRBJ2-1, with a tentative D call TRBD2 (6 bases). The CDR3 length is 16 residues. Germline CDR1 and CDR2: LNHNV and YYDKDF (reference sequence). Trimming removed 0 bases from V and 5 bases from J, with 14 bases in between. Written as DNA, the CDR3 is TGTGCCACCAGCAGAGATCAAGGGACTGGCCACAATGAGCAGTTCTTC. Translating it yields CATSRDQGTGHNEQFF.

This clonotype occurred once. The chain's CDR3 is CASSQDDRTGIGEQYF. As DNA, the CDR3 is TGCGCCAGCAGCCAAGATGATAGGACAGGGATAGGAGAGCAGTACTTC. The V and J genes are TRBV4-1 and TRBJ2-7; 8 bases align to TRBD1. The CDR3 is 16 residues long. Unmatched junction bases numbered 11, after V lost 0 bases and J lost 7 bases. Germline CDR1 reads MGHRA; CDR2 reads YSYEKL.

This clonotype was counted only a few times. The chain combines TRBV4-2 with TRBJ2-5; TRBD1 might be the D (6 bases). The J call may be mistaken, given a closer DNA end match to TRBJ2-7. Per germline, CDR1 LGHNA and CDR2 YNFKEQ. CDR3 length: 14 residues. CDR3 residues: CASSPQARGYEQYF. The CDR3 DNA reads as TGTGCCAGCAGCCCCCAGGCCAGGGGCTACGAGCAGTACTTC.

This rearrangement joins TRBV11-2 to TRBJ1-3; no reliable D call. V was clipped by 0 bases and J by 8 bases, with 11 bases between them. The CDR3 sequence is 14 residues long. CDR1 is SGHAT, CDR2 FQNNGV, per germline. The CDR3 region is CASSLDLSGDTIYF. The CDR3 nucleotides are TGTGCCAGCAGCTTAGATCTATCGGGAGACACCATATATTTT.

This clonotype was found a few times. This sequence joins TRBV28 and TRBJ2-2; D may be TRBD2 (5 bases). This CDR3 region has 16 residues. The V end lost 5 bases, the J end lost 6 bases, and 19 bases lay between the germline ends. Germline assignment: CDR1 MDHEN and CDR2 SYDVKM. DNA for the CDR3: TGTGCCAGCAGTGTAGTACTAGATTTTGGTCCCGGGGAGCTGTTTTTT. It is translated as CASSVVLDFGPGELFF.

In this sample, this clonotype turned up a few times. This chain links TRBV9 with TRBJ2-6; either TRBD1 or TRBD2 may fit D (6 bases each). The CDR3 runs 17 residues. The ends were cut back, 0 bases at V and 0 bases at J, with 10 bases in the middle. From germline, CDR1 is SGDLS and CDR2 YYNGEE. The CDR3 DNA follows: TGTGCCAGCAGCGTAGGAGGGGGGAACTCTGGGGCCAACGTCCTGACTTTC. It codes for CASSVGGGNSGANVLTF.

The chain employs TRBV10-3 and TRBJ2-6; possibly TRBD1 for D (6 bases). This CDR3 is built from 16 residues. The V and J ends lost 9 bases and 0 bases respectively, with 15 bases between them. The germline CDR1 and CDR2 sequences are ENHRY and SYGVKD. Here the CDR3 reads CAITGTNSSGANVLTF. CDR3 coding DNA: TGTGCCATAACCGGGACAAATAGCTCTGGGGCCAACGTCCTGACTTTC.

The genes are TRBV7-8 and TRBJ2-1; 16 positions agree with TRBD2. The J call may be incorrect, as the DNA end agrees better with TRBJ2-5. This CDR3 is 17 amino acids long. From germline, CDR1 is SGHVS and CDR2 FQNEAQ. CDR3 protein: CASSLGLAGGVQETQYF. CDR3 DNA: TGTGCCAGCAGCTTGGGACTAGCGGGGGGGGTACAAGAGACCCAGTACTTC.

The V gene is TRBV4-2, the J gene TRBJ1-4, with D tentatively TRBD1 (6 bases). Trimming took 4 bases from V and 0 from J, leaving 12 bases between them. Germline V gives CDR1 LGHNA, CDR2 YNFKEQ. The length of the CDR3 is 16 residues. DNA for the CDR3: TGTGCCAGCAGCCCTGCCCCAGGGGCAACTAATGAAAAACTGTTTTTT. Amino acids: CASSPAPGATNEKLFF.

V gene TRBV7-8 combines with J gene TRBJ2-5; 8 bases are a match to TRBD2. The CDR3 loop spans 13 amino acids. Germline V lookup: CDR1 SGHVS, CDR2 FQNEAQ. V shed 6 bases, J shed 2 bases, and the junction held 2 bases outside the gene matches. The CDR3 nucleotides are TGTGCCAGCAGAATAGCGGGACAAGAGACCCAGTACTTC. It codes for CASRIAGQETQYF.

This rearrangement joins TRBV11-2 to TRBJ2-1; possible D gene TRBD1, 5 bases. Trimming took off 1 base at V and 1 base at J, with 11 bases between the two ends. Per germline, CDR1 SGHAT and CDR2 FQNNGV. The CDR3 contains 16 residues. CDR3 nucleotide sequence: TGTGCCAGCAGCTTAGTAATCCGGACATCCTACAATGAGCAGTTCTTC. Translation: CASSLVIRTSYNEQFF.

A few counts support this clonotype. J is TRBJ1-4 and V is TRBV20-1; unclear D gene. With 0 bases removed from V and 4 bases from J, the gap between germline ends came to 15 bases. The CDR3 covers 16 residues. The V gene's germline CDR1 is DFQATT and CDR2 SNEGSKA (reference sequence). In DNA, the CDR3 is TGCAGTGCTAGAGATGCGGGGATTGGGAATAATGAAAAACTGTTTTTT. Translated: CSARDAGIGNNEKLFF.

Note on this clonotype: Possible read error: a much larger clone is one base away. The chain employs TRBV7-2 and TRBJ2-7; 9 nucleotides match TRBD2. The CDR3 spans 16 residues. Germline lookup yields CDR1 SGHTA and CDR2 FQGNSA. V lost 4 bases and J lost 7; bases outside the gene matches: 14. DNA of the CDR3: TGTGCCAGCAGCTCCCGAAGGGGTGGCGGGAGGGGTGAGCAGTACTTC. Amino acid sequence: CASSSRRGGGRGEQYF.

In DNA, the CDR3 is TGTGCCAGCAGCTTAGCGGGGACGGGGAGAGACAATGAGCAGTTCTTC. Its translation is CASSLAGTGRDNEQFF. The chain joins TRBV7-9 to TRBJ2-1; D assignment may be TRBD1 or TRBD2 (5 bases each). Trimming took off 0 bases at V and 5 bases at J, with 14 bases between the two ends. This CDR3 is 16 amino acids long. Germline CDR1 SEHNR, CDR2 FQNEAQ (reference sequence).

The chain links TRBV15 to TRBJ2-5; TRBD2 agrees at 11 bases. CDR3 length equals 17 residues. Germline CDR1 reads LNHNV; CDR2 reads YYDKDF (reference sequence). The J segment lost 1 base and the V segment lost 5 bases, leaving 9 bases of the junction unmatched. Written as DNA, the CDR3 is TGTGCCACCAGCTCGATACTAGCGGGAGCTATCCAAGAGACCCAGTACTTC. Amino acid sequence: CATSSILAGAIQETQYF.

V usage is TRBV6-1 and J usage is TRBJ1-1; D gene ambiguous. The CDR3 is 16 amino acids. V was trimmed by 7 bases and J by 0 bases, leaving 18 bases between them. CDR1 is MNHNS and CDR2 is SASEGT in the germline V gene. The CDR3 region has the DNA TGTGCCAGCACCCATTACGCGTCAGCACTGAACACTGAAGCTTTCTTT. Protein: CASTHYASALNTEAFF.

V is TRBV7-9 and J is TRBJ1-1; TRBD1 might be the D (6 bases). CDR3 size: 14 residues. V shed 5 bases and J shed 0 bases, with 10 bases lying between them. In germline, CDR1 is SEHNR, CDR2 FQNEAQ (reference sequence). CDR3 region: CASSRGTLNTEAFF. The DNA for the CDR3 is TGTGCCAGCAGCCGTGGGACACTGAACACTGAAGCTTTCTTT.

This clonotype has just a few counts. Written as DNA, the CDR3 is TGTGCCATCAGTGACGGACAGGCGACTAATGGCAATCAGCCCCAGCATTTT. Amino acids: CAISDGQATNGNQPQHF. J is TRBJ1-5 and V is TRBV10-3; TRBD1 aligns across 7 bases. The CDR3 is 17 amino acids. V dropped 3 bases and J dropped 2; count of bases not matched to a gene: 10. Germline CDR1 ENHRY, CDR2 SYGVKD.

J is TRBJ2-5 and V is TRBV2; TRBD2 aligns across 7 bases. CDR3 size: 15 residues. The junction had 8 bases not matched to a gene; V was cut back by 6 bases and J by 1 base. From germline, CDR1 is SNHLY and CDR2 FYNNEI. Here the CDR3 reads CASRASTSAQETQYF. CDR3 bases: TGTGCCAGCAGGGCGAGCACTAGCGCCCAAGAGACCCAGTACTTC.

The CDR3 region is CASSLEKGTLTDTQYF. CDR3 nucleotide sequence: TGCGCCAGCAGCTTGGAGAAGGGGACTCTGACAGATACGCAGTATTTT. This rearrangement joins TRBV5-1 to TRBJ2-3, with D possibly matching TRBD2 (6 bases). V was trimmed by 0 bases and J by 3 bases, leaving 14 bases between them. The CDR3 totals 16 residues. Germline V gives CDR1 SGHRS, CDR2 YFSETQ. Supplemented by reference TRBV5-1 and TRBJ2-3, the full variable domain reads KAGVTQTPRYLIKTRGQQVTLSCSPISGHRSVSWYQQTPGQGLQFLFEYFSETQRNKGNFPGRFSGRQFSNSRSEMNVSTLELGDSALYLCASSLEKGTLTDTQYFGPGTRLTVL.

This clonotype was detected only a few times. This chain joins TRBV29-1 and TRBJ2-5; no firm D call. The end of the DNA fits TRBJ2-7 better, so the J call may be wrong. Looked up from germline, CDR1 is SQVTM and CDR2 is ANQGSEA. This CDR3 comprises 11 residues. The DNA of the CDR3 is TGCAGCGTTGGAGAGGCCTACGAGCAGTACTTC. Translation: CSVGEAYEQYF.

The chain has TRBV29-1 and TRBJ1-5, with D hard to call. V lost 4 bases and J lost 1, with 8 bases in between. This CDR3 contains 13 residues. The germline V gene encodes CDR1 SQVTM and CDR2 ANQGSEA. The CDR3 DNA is TGCAGCGTTGGTGAGGCAAGCAATCAGCCCCAGCATTTT. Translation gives CSVGEASNQPQHF.

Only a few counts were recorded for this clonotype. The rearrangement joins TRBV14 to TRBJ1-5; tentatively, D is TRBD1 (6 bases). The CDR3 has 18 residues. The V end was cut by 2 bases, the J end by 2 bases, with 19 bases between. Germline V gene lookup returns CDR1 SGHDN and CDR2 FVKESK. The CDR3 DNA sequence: TGTGCCAGCAGCCAAATCCTGTACAGGGCTCAAGGCAATCAGCCCCAGCATTTT. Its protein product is CASSQILYRAQGNQPQHF.